Below are 21 T cell receptor beta chains sequenced from a single sample in a study of blood T cell repertoires in COVID-19. Some clones are missing from TCRdb's copy, which holds only in-frame ones; the method was immunoSEQ multiplex PCR. The sample shows about 410,000 clones, less than 95% of them seen only once. The specimen sequenced was PBMCs or T cells enriched from blood (not recorded which). The receptors were gathered from a man younger than 35 who had recovered from COVID-19.

The rearrangement joins TRBV5-1 to TRBJ1-1; the D is unclear. This CDR3 region has 16 residues. Per germline, CDR1 SGHRS and CDR2 YFSETQ. V gave up 5 bases and J gave up 1 base, with 18 bases separating them. CDR3 coding DNA: TGCGCCAGCAGGACGGGGTCGCCATGGGGGAACACTGAAGCTTTCTTT. It encodes CASRTGSPWGNTEAFF. The full variable domain, completed using reference TRBV5-1 and TRBJ1-1, is KAGVTQTPRYLIKTRGQQVTLSCSPISGHRSVSWYQQTPGQGLQFLFEYFSETQRNKGNFPGRFSGRQFSNSRSEMNVSTLELGDSALYLCASRTGSPWGNTEAFFGQGTRLTVV.

The rearrangement uses TRBV5-5 and TRBJ2-1, with D perhaps TRBD1 (5 bases). CDR1 and CDR2 from the germline V gene are SGHKS and YYEKEE (reference sequence). The germline V and J ends were trimmed by 3 bases and 12 bases, with 19 bases remaining between them. The CDR3 loop spans 14 amino acids. The chain's CDR3 is CASSSRWGRFGQFF. CDR3 sequence (DNA): TGTGCCAGCAGCTCCCGCTGGGGCCGCTTTGGGCAGTTCTTC.

The V call is TRBV11-3, the J call TRBJ1-1; D may be TRBD1 (6 bases). Trimming removed 4 bases at V and 2 bases at J, with 20 bases between. The CDR3 length is 17 residues. In germline, CDR1 is SGHNT, CDR2 YENEEA. The DNA for the CDR3 is TGTGCCAGCAGCTCCCCCGGGACAACCTACCTAAACACTGAAGCTTTCTTT. It codes for CASSSPGTTYLNTEAFF.

The chain is built from TRBV5-5 and TRBJ2-7; TRBD2 agrees at 11 bases. The CDR3 has 15 amino acids. Unmatched junction bases numbered 1, after V lost 0 bases and J lost 2 bases. Looked up from germline, CDR1 is SGHKS and CDR2 is YYEKEE (reference sequence). The CDR3 loop is CASSLELAGAYEQYF. In DNA form, the CDR3 reads TGTGCCAGCAGCTTGGAACTAGCGGGGGCCTACGAGCAGTACTTC. Full variable domain (remainder filled in from reference TRBV5-5 and TRBJ2-7): DAGVTQSPTHLIKTRGQQVTLRCSPISGHKSVSWYQQVLGQGPQFIFQYYEKEERGRGNFPDRFSARQFPNYSSELNVNALLLGDSALYLCASSLELAGAYEQYFGPGTRLTVT.

The rearrangement links TRBV5-1 to TRBJ1-2; TRBD1 matches 7 bases. Germline V CDR1 and CDR2: SGHRS, YFSETQ. V trimming: 4 bases; J trimming: 4 bases; junction bases outside the gene matches: 10. The CDR3 length is 15 residues. Here the CDR3 reads CASSAIGTAAYGYTF. CDR3 nucleotide sequence: TGCGCCAGCAGCGCAATCGGGACAGCAGCCTATGGCTACACCTTC.

In DNA form, the CDR3 reads TGTGCCAGCAGCCTCGGCAGGGTTTCCACTGAAGCTTTCTTT. Translated: CASSLGRVSTEAFF. The chain recombines TRBV28 with TRBJ1-1, with D perhaps matching TRBD1 (5 bases). The CDR3 contains 14 residues. Trimming removed 6 bases from V and 4 bases from J, with 15 bases in between. Germline CDR1 and CDR2: MDHEN and SYDVKM.

The rearrangement links TRBV7-6 to TRBJ1-3; D might be TRBD1 (5 bases). V lost 6 bases and J 0 bases, leaving 12 bases between the germline ends. The CDR3 length is 15 residues. CDR1 SGHVS and CDR2 FNYEAQ come from the germline V gene. The CDR3 protein is CASSPQGLSGNTIYF. In DNA, the CDR3 is TGTGCCAGCAGTCCTCAGGGCCTCTCTGGAAACACCATATATTTT.

This chain links TRBV5-1 with TRBJ1-3, with TRBD1 identical over 7 bases. From germline, CDR1 is SGHRS and CDR2 YFSETQ. V shed 3 bases and J 4 bases; nucleotides not matched to a gene: 4. This CDR3 region has 14 residues. The CDR3 DNA reads TGCGCCAGCAGCTCCGACAGGGACGGAAACACCATATATTTT. Translation gives CASSSDRDGNTIYF.

This sequence joins TRBV6-6 and TRBJ1-2; 8 nucleotides line up with TRBD1. V trimming: 6 bases; J trimming: 7 bases; junction bases outside the gene matches: 10. Germline values: CDR1 MNHNY, CDR2 SVGAGI (reference sequence). This CDR3 spans 14 amino acids. In DNA, the CDR3 is TGTGCCAGCAGATCGTTACAGGGGGGTGGTGGCTACACCTTC. The encoded protein is CASRSLQGGGGYTF.

The rearrangement uses TRBV28 and TRBJ1-2; D remains unclear. CDR3 length equals 12 residues. Germline V gives CDR1 MDHEN, CDR2 SYDVKM. V was shortened by 5 bases and J by 1 base, with 5 bases between the two germline ends. CDR3 sequence (DNA): TGTGCCAGCAGTCCCAGTAACTATGGCTACACCTTC. Its protein product is CASSPSNYGYTF.

This chain uses TRBV20-1 with TRBJ1-1, with D possibly matching TRBD1 (5 bases). The CDR3 length is 11 residues. CDR1 and CDR2 (germline): DFQATT, SNEGSKA (reference sequence). The CDR3: CSVPGLTEAFF. CDR3 nucleotide sequence: TGCAGCGTCCCGGGACTAACAGAAGCTTTCTTT.

This chain connects TRBV2 to TRBJ1-1, with D tentatively TRBD1 (5 bases). CDR1 and CDR2 from the germline V gene are SNHLY and FYNNEI. V was trimmed by 7 bases and J by 2 bases, leaving 14 bases between them. The CDR3 has 14 residues. The CDR3 bases are TGTGCCAGCAATAGCCTCGGGGGTAACACTGAAGCTTTCTTT. Its translation: CASNSLGGNTEAFF. The full variable domain, completed using reference TRBV2 and TRBJ1-1, is EPEVTQTPSHQVTQMGQEVILRCVPISNHLYFYWYRQILGQKVEFLVSFYNNEISEKSEIFDDQFSVERPDGSNFTLKIRSTKLEDSAMYFCASNSLGGNTEAFFGQGTRLTVV.

The chain is built from TRBV7-9 and TRBJ2-7, with D possibly matching TRBD2 (6 bases). Trimming left V 5 bases short and J 3 bases short, with 14 bases between. Germline CDR1 reads SEHNR; CDR2 reads FQNEAQ (reference sequence). This CDR3 region has 14 residues. The CDR3 protein is CASSLDSGYYEQYF. The CDR3 DNA reads TGTGCCAGCAGCCTAGATAGCGGATACTACGAGCAGTACTTC.

V usage is TRBV28 and J usage is TRBJ1-1; the D gene is possibly TRBD1 (6 bases). This CDR3 contains 13 residues. The V end lost 6 bases, the J end lost 4 bases, and 12 bases lay between the germline ends. Germline-derived CDR1 and CDR2 are MDHEN and SYDVKM. CDR3 amino acids: CASRTRGGTEAFF. The CDR3 DNA reads TGTGCCAGCAGGACCAGGGGCGGCACTGAAGCTTTCTTT.

V usage is TRBV19 and J usage is TRBJ1-2; 9 nucleotides match TRBD1. Unmatched junction bases numbered 4, after V lost 6 bases and J lost 2 bases. The CDR3 is made up of 14 amino acids. Germline CDR1 LNHDA, CDR2 SQIVND (reference sequence). The CDR3 region is CASRTGQGNYGYTF. Written as DNA, the CDR3 is TGTGCCAGTAGGACGGGACAGGGAAACTATGGCTACACCTTC.

This clone has a handful of counts. The J gene is TRBJ1-1, the V gene TRBV28; D uncertain. The germline V gene has CDR1 MDHEN and CDR2 SYDVKM. V was clipped by 2 bases and J by 6 bases, with 16 bases between them. This CDR3 is 15 amino acids long. This CDR3 is CASSLRPRGRAEAFF. The CDR3 DNA is TGTGCCAGCAGTTTACGCCCACGTGGTAGAGCTGAAGCTTTCTTT. Complete variable domain (other parts from reference TRBV28 and TRBJ1-1): DVKVTQSSRYLVKRTGEKVFLECVQDMDHENMFWYRQDPGLGLRLIYFSYDVKMKEKGDIPEGYSVSREKKERFSLILESASTNQTSMYLCASSLRPRGRAEAFFGQGTRLTVV.

Turning to this clone: Distinct nucleotide sequences in the sample also encode this CDR3. The chain couples TRBV19 to TRBJ1-3; D may be TRBD1 (6 bases). Germline assignment: CDR1 LNHDA and CDR2 SQIVND (reference sequence). V lost 2 bases and J 0 bases, leaving 8 bases between the germline ends. This CDR3 contains 15 residues. The CDR3 sequence: CASSIRTASGNTIYF. CDR3 DNA: TGTGCCAGTAGTATACGGACAGCCTCTGGAAACACCATATATTTT.

This chain joins TRBV12-2 and TRBJ1-2; the table's D gene call, TRBD1, was not cross checked with the DNA. TRBV12-2 constitutes a pseudogene. The CDR3 runs 15 residues. The CDR3 sequence is CASRFGRVSNYGYTF. For the CDR3, the DNA is TGTGCAAGTCGCTTCGGCAGGGTATCTAACTATGGCTACACCTTC.

This clone appeared a single time. V gene TRBV10-3 combines with J gene TRBJ2-7, with 15 nucleotides matching TRBD2. CDR1 ENHRY and CDR2 SYGVKD come from the germline V gene. The CDR3 sequence is 20 residues long. V lost 1 base and J lost 0; bases outside the gene matches: 10. The CDR3 nucleotides are TGTGCCATCAGTGAGTTAGGGACTAGCGGGAGGACACAGAGCTCCTACGAGCAGTACTTC. Translated: CAISELGTSGRTQSSYEQYF.

The V call is TRBV5-4, the J call TRBJ2-5, with D perhaps TRBD1 (6 bases). Germline lookup yields CDR1 SGHNT and CDR2 YYREEE (reference sequence). V dropped 3 bases and J dropped 5 bases, with 11 bases sitting between them. This CDR3 comprises 13 residues. This chain's CDR3 is CASSSGAQETQYF. The CDR3 region has the DNA TGTGCCAGCAGCTCAGGGGCGCAGGAGACCCAGTACTTC.

V usage is TRBV7-9 and J usage is TRBJ1-4; 10 bases map to TRBD1. Germline lookup yields CDR1 SEHNR and CDR2 FQNEAQ (reference sequence). V lost 5 bases and J lost 7; bases outside the gene matches: 4. The CDR3 loop spans 14 amino acids. CDR3 residues: CASSKDRGGEKLFF. CDR3 sequence (DNA): TGTGCCAGCAGCAAGGACAGGGGGGGTGAAAAACTGTTTTTT.